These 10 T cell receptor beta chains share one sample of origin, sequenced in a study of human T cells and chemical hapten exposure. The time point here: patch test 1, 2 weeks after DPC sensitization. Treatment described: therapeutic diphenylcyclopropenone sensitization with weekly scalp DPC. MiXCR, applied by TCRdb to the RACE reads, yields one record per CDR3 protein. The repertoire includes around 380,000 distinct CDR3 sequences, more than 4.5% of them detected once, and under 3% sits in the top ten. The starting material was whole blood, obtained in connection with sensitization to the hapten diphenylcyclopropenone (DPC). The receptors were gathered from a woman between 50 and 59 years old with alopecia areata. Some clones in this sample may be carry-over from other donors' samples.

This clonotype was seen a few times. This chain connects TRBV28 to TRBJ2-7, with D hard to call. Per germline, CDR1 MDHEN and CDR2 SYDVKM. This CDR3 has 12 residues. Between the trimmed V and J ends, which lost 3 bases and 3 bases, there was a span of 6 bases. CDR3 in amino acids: CASSFDNYEQYF. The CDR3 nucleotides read TGTGCCAGCAGTTTTGATAACTACGAGCAGTACTTC.

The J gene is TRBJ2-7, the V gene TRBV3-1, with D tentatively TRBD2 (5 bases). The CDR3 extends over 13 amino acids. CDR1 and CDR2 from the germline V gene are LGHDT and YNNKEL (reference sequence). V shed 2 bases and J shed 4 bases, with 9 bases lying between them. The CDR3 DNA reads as TGTGCCAGCAGCCAACGGGGAAGGTACGAGCAGTACTTC. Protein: CASSQRGRYEQYF.

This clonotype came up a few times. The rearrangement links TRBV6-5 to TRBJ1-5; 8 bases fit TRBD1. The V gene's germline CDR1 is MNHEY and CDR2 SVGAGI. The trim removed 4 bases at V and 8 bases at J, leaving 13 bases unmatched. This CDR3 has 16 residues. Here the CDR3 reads CASSSLRTGRLEPQHF. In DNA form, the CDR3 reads TGTGCCAGCAGTTCCCTCCGGACAGGGCGGTTGGAGCCCCAGCATTTT.

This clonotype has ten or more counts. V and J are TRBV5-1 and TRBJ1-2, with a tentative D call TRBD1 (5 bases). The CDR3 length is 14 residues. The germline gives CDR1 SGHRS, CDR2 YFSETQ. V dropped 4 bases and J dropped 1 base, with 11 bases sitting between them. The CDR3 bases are TGCGCCAGCAGCATTAACAGGATTAACTATGGCTACACCTTC. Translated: CASSINRINYGYTF.

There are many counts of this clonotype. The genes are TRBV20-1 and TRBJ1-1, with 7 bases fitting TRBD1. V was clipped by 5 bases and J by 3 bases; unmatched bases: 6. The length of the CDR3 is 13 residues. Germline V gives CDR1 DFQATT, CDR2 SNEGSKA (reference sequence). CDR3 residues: CSAPRGYDTEAFF. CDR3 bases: TGCAGTGCTCCCAGGGGGTATGACACTGAAGCTTTCTTT.

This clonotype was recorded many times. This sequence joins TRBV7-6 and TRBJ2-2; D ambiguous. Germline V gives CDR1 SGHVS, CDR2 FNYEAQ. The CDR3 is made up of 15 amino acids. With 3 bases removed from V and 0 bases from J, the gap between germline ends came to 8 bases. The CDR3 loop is CASSFTPSNTGELFF. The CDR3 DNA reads TGTGCCAGCAGCTTTACACCCTCGAACACCGGGGAGCTGTTTTTT. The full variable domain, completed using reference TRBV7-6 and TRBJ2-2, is GAGVSQSPRYKVTKRGQDVALRCDPISGHVSLYWYRQALGQGPEFLTYFNYEAQQDKSGLPNDRFSAERPEGSISTLTIQRTEQRDSAMYRCASSFTPSNTGELFFGEGSRLTVL.

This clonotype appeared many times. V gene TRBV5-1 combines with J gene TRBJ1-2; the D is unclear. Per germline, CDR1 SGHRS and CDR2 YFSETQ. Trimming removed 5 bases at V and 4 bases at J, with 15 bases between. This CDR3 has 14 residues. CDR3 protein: CASRAGTLFYGYTF. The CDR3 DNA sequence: TGCGCCAGCAGGGCCGGCACATTATTCTATGGCTACACCTTC.

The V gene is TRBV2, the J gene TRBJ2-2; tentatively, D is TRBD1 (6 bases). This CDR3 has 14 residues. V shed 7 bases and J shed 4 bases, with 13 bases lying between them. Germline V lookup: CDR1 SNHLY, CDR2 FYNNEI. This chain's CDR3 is CASMHRVATGELFF. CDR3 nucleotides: TGTGCCAGCATGCACAGGGTAGCCACCGGGGAGCTGTTTTTT.

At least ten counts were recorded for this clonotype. CDR3 nucleotide sequence: TGTGCCAGCAGCGCTGCACCGGGACAGGGGGTAGAAGAGCAGTACTTC. Protein: CASSAAPGQGVEEQYF. The rearrangement links TRBV25-1 to TRBJ2-7, with 11 nucleotides matching TRBD1. The CDR3 length is 16 residues. Losses at the gene ends were 6 bases for V and 7 bases for J; bases not matched to a gene: 14. Germline lookup yields CDR1 MGHDK and CDR2 SYGVNS.

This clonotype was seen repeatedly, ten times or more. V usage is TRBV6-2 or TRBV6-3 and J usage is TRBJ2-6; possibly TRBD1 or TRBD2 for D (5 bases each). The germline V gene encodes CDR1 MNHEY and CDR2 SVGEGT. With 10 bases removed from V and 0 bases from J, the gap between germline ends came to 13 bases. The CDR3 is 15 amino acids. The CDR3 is CATQRDRSGANVLTF. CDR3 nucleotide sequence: TGTGCCACCCAAAGGGACCGCTCTGGGGCCAACGTCCTGACTTTC.